The rows below give T cell receptor beta chains drawn from one sample of a study of shared clonotypes between healthy human individuals. Using immunoSEQ multiplex PCR, the repertoire was profiled, and TCRdb retains in-frame clones only, with some absent. Of about 2.3 million clones in the sample, approximately 90% were seen once. Sequencing was done on a sample of naive CD4+ T cells from PBMCs. The origin of the receptors is a young man in good health. Some clones in this sample may be carry-over from other donors' samples. Each CDR3 is given with its conserved first and last residue. D genes are given only for firm matches. Size is stated for part of the rows, as once, few or many counts, or as a class when the clone is expanded.

>TRBJ2-1|.|TRBD2|TRBV7-3
TGTGCCAGCAGCTTAACAGGGGAGGGCTACAATGAGCAGTTCTTC
CASSLTGEGYNEQFF
>TRBJ1-2|.|.|TRBV6-1
TGTGCCCTTCGTGGGGTCGTTAACTATGGCTACACCTTC
CALRGVVNYGYTF
>TRBJ1-3|.|.|TRBV28
TGTGCCAGCGGCGATCCCTACTACTCTGGAAACACCATATATTTT
CASGDPYYSGNTIYF
>TRBJ2-3|.|.|TRBV30
TGTGCCTGGAGTGTAAGTTTAGATACGCAGTATTTT
CAWSVSLDTQYF
>TRBJ1-2|.|.|TRBV7-2
TGTGCCAGCAGCTTAGAGCAGCGGGGGCCCGGCTACACCTTC
CASSLEQRGPGYTF
>TRBJ1-2|.|.|TRBV2
TGTGCCAGCAGTGAATCAACCGACGGGAGCCTTTCGGGCTACACCTTC
CASSESTDGSLSGYTF
>TRBJ2-1|.|TRBD2|TRBV4-1
TGCGCCAGCAGCCCTTTTACGGGAAGCGGGGGCAATGAGCAGTTCTTC
CASSPFTGSGGNEQFF
>TRBJ2-1|.|.|TRBV7-3
TGTGCCAGCAGCCCTCGGACTGGCTCCTACAATGAGCAGTTCTTC
CASSPRTGSYNEQFF
>TRBJ2-7|.|.|TRBV28
TGTGCCACCAATACAGCCTACGAGCAGTACTTC
CATNTAYEQYF
>TRBJ2-1|.|.|TRBV4-1
TGCGCCAGCAGCCAAGAGGAGCGGAGCACCTACAATGAGCAGTTCTTC
CASSQEERSTYNEQFF
>TRBJ2-6|once|.|TRBV2
TGTGCCAGCAATTTGGTCTCTGGGGCCAACGTCCTGACTTTC
CASNLVSGANVLTF
>TRBJ1-2|.|.|TRBV5-8
TGTGCCAGCAGCTCGGTTGGGGCGGACTTGTATGGCTACACCTTC
CASSSVGADLYGYTF
>TRBJ2-6|.|.|TRBV28
TGTGCCAGCAGGGGAGCCGGGTCCCCCTCTGGGGCCAACGTCCTGACTTTC
CASRGAGSPSGANVLTF
>TRBJ1-1|.|.|TRBV28
TGTGCCAGCAGTTACTTGGGGGGAGTTGTGAACACTGAAGCTTTCTTT
CASSYLGGVVNTEAFF
>TRBJ2-7|.|TRBD2|TRBV7-9
TGTGCCAGCAGCTTTAGCGGGAGGGTTGCCGAGCAGTACTTC
CASSFSGRVAEQYF
>TRBJ1-2|.|TRBD1|TRBV5-4
TGTGCCAGCAGCTTGGCGAAGGGACAGGCTAACTATGGCTACACCTTC
CASSLAKGQANYGYTF
>TRBJ1-4|.|.|TRBV5-1
TGCGCCAGCAGCTGGGGCGGCGGGGAAAAACTGTTTTTT
CASSWGGGEKLFF
>TRBJ2-3|.|.|TRBV7-3
TGTGCCAGCAGCCTTACCTCTTTGGTAGATACGCAGTATTTT
CASSLTSLVDTQYF
>TRBJ2-5|.|.|TRBV20-1
TGCAGTGCTAGACGCGAGACCCAGTACTTC
CSARRETQYF
>TRBJ1-1|.|.|TRBV5-1
TGCGCCAGCAGCAAGGGGGGCGCTGGCACTGAAGCTTTCTTT
CASSKGGAGTEAFF
>TRBJ2-1|.|TRBD1|TRBV6-4
TGTGCCAGCAGTGACCTCGGACAGGGGTCAAGCGAGCAGTTCTTC
CASSDLGQGSSEQFF
>TRBJ1-4|.|TRBD1|TRBV7-9
TGTGCCAGCAGCCCTCGACAGGGGGTTAATGAAAAACTGTTTTTT
CASSPRQGVNEKLFF
>TRBJ2-1|.|.|TRBV29-1
TGCAGCGTTGAAGATCATGCGGGCGGCTCCTACAATGAGCAGTTCTTC
CSVEDHAGGSYNEQFF
>TRBJ2-1|.|TRBD1|TRBV27
TGTGCCAGCAGTTTTTTGTACAGGGGGCCGAATGAGCAGTTCTTC
CASSFLYRGPNEQFF
>TRBJ2-5|.|TRBD1|TRBV6-1
TGTGCCAGCAGTGAAGACGGCAGGGGGATCCAGTACTTC
CASSEDGRGIQYF
>TRBJ2-7|.|.|TRBV5-1
TGCGCCAGCAGCTTTGGGCAGCCCCCCTTCGAAGGCGAGCAGTACTTC
CASSFGQPPFEGEQYF
>TRBJ1-4|.|.|TRBV28
TGTGCCAGCAGTTTCGGGCAGGGTAGAGGTGGAACTAATGAAAAACTGTTTTTT
CASSFGQGRGGTNEKLFF
>TRBJ2-7|.|TRBD1|TRBV5-1
TGCGCCAGCAAGACAGGGGACAACTACGAGCAGTACTTC
CASKTGDNYEQYF
>TRBJ1-3|.|.|TRBV6-1
TGTGCCAGCAGTGAACACGGATACTCTGGAAACACCATATATTTT
CASSEHGYSGNTIYF
>TRBJ2-5|.|.|TRBV30
TGTGCCTGCCTAACCTCCTCGAGCCCTAAAGAGACCCAGTACTTC
CACLTSSSPKETQYF
>TRBJ2-3|once|TRBD2|TRBV19
TGTGCCAGTAGGGGACTAGCGGACGTGGTAGATACGCAGTATTTT
CASRGLADVVDTQYF
>TRBJ2-1|.|.|TRBV4-1
TGCGCCAGCAGCCAAGCCCCCCAGGGGTCCTACAATGAGCAGTTCTTC
CASSQAPQGSYNEQFF
>TRBJ2-7|.|TRBD2|TRBV5-1
TGCGCCAGCAACTCAGGGACTAGCGGGGGATACGAGCAGTACTTC
CASNSGTSGGYEQYF
>TRBJ2-7|.|TRBD2|TRBV4-2
TGTGCCAGCAGCCAAGACTTCCCGGGACTAGCGGGAGGCCCCTCTACTTGGGAGCAGTACTTC
CASSQDFPGLAGGPSTWEQYF
>TRBJ2-1|.|TRBD2|TRBV10-3
TGTGCCATCACCCCCGGAGGACTAGCGGGAGGCAATGAGCAGTTCTTC
CAITPGGLAGGNEQFF
>TRBJ2-7|.|.|TRBV5-1
TGCGCCAGCAGCCTCAGCCTAGACAGCTCCTACGAGCAGTACTTC
CASSLSLDSSYEQYF
>TRBJ2-5|.|TRBD1|TRBV4-1
TGCGCCAGCAGCCGAGACAGGGTGGGTAGAGAGACCCAGTACTTC
CASSRDRVGRETQYF
>TRBJ2-5|few|.|TRBV7-6
TGTGCCAGCAGCTTCCAAGAGACCCAGTACTTC
CASSFQETQYF
>TRBJ1-1|.|.|TRBV5-1
TGCGCCAGCAGCAGGACAGCTGACACTGAAGCTTTCTTT
CASSRTADTEAFF
>TRBJ2-2|.|.|TRBV5-6
TGTGCCAGCAGCTTTATAGGGTCGGCCACCGGGGAGCTGTTTTTT
CASSFIGSATGELFF
>TRBJ1-2|.|.|TRBV19
TGTGCCAGTAGCCGGACACAGAGCGGCTACACCTTC
CASSRTQSGYTF
>TRBJ1-1|.|TRBD1|TRBV29-1
TGCAGCGTCATAATCAGGGGGCCGCGGGGTACTGAAGCTTTCTTT
CSVIIRGPRGTEAFF
>TRBJ1-2|.|TRBD1|TRBV7-2
TGTGCCAGCAGCTTGTCTGCCGGGACAGCGGACTATGGCTACACCTTC
CASSLSAGTADYGYTF
>TRBJ2-1|once|.|TRBV6-1
TGTGCCAGTGAAGTGGCAGGGGTCCCCTACAATGAGCAGTTCTTC
CASEVAGVPYNEQFF
>TRBJ2-7|.|.|TRBV6-6
TGTGCCAGCGCAGGGAGTCCCAACTACGAGCAGTACTTC
CASAGSPNYEQYF
>TRBJ2-5|.|TRBD2|TRBV5-1
TGCGCCAGCAGCTCTACACTAGCGGGAGGCACAGAGACCCAGTACTTC
CASSSTLAGGTETQYF
>TRBJ1-1|.|.|TRBV21-1
TGTGCCAGCAGCAAAACCCCCAGGGGGGTGGGCACTGAAGCTTTCTTT
CASSKTPRGVGTEAFF
>TRBJ2-7|.|.|TRBV11-2
TGTGCCAGCAGATTGGGCAGTTTCGAGCAGTACTTC
CASRLGSFEQYF
>TRBJ2-3|.|TRBD2|TRBV19
TGTGCCAGTAGTATGAGGCGGGAGAAGTCAGATACGCAGTATTTT
CASSMRREKSDTQYF
>TRBJ2-5|.|.|TRBV5-6
TGTGCCAGCAGCGCCGGGCCTAGGGAGACCCAGTACTTC
CASSAGPRETQYF
>TRBJ1-2|.|TRBD1|TRBV27
TGTGCCACGCGTCATACAGGGGGATTAGGCTACACCTTC
CATRHTGGLGYTF
>TRBJ1-2|once|TRBD1|TRBV7-8
TGTGCCAGCAGCTTAGCGAGCCGAGGGACAGACTATGGCTACACCTTC
CASSLASRGTDYGYTF
>TRBJ2-7|once|.|TRBV21-1
TGTGCCAGCAGCAAAGCGTGGCTAGCGGGGACCTACGAGCAGTACTTC
CASSKAWLAGTYEQYF